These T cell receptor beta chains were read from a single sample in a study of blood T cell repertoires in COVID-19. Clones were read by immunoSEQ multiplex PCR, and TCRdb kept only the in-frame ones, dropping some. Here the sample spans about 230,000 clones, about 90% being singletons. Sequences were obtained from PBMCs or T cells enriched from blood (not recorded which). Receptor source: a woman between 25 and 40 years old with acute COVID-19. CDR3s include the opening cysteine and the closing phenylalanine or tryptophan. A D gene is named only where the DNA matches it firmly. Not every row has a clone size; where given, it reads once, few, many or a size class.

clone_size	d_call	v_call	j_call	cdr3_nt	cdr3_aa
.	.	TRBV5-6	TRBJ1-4	TGTGCCAGCAGTTTAGGCGGCCTGAAAGCACAAAAACTGTTTTTT	CASSLGGLKAQKLFF
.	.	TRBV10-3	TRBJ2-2	TGTGCCATCAGTGAGTCGAAAGGGGCGAACACCGGGGAGCTGTTTTTT	CAISESKGANTGELFF
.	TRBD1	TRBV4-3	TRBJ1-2	TGCGCCAGCAGCCAAGCTGATTGGGACAGGAACTATGGCTACACCTTC	CASSQADWDRNYGYTF
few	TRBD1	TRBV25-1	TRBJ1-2	TGTGCCAGCAGGGAAACAGGGGACTATGGCTACACCTTC	CASRETGDYGYTF
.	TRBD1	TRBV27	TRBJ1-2	TGTGCCAGCAGTTTTGACAGGGAATATGGCTACACCTTC	CASSFDREYGYTF
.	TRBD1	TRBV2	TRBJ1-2	TGTGCCTCTGTTGTTGGGACAGGGGGCGCTTCCGGCTATGGCTACACCTTC	CASVVGTGGASGYGYTF
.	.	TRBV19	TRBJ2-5	TGTGCCAGTAGTCCGGCAGGACGAGGGGAGACCCAGTACTTC	CASSPAGRGETQYF
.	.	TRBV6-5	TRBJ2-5	TGTGCCAGCAGTTCCCCGACAGGCAAAGAGACCCAGTACTTC	CASSSPTGKETQYF
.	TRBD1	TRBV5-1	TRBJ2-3	TGCGCCAGCAGCGGATCGGGACAGGGGCCAGATACGCAGTATTTT	CASSGSGQGPDTQYF
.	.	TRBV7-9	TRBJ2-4	TGTGCCAGCAGCTTTTCGGTTGAGCTAACCAAAAACATTCAGTACTTC	CASSFSVELTKNIQYF
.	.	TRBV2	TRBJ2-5	TGTGCCAGCAGTGTGACAGGAAGGGAGACCCAGTACTTC	CASSVTGRETQYF
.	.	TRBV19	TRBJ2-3	TGTGCCAGTAGTACGACAGGCCACACAGATACGCAGTATTTT	CASSTTGHTDTQYF
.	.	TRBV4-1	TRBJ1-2	TGCGCCAGCAGCCCGTGGACAGATCCTCGCTACACCTTC	CASSPWTDPRYTF
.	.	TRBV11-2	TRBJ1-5	TGTGCCAGCAGCTTACGCAGGGGAGGGGATCAGCCCCAGCATTTT	CASSLRRGGDQPQHF
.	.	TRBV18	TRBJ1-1	TGTGCCAGCTCACCTTCAGGGAGGCCTGAAGCTTTCTTT	CASSPSGRPEAFF
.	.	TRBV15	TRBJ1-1	TGTGCCACCAGCAGAGAAGGTCGGGGTTACACTGAAGCTTTCTTT	CATSREGRGYTEAFF
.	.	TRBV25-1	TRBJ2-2	TGTGCCAGCAGTGATCACGGGGAGCTGTTTTTT	CASSDHGELFF
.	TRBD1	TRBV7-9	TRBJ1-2	TGTGCCAGCAGCTCGGGACAGGGGGCTGAAGTCTATGGCTACACCTTC	CASSSGQGAEVYGYTF
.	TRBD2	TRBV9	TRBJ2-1	TGTGCCAGCAGCTTTAGCGGGACTAGCGGGGGCGGTGAGCAGTTCTTC	CASSFSGTSGGGEQFF
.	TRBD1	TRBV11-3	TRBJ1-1	TGTGCCAGCAGCTTACGCAGGGGGAGGGCTTTCTTT	CASSLRRGRAFF
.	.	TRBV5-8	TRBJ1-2	TGTGCCAGCAGCCGGGGGGATTTAATGGTAGACTATGGCTACACCTTC	CASSRGDLMVDYGYTF
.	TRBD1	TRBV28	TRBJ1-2	TGTGCCAGCAGTCTACCCCGGGACAGGGACTATGGCTACACCTTC	CASSLPRDRDYGYTF
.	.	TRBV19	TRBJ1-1	TGTGCCAGTAGTATCGGACAGAACACTGAAGCTTTCTTT	CASSIGQNTEAFF